A single sample is the source of the 13 T cell receptor beta chains below, sequenced in a study of blood T cell repertoires in COVID-19. Profiling relied on immunoSEQ multiplex PCR, and the TCRdb table lists in-frame clones only, not all of them. The sample yields about 150,000 clones, around three quarters seen once. The sample taken for sequencing was PBMCs or T cells enriched from blood (not recorded which). Receptors originate from a woman in her sixties or seventies in a cohort exposed to, infected with or recovered from COVID-19 (not recorded which).

The chain has TRBV7-2 and TRBJ2-7; TRBD2 agrees at 7 bases. CDR1 and CDR2 (germline): SGHTA, FQGNSA. This CDR3 comprises 15 residues. After removal of 4 bases from V and 2 bases from J, the junction contained 8 bases not matched to a gene. The CDR3 DNA sequence: TGTGCCAGCAGCTGGGGGGGAGGCGATGCCTACGAGCAGTACTTC. Its protein product is CASSWGGGDAYEQYF.

This chain joins TRBV3-1 (or the pseudogene TRBV3-2) and TRBJ2-1, with D possibly being TRBD1 (5 bases). CDR1 is LGHDT and CDR2 is YNNKEL in the germline V gene (reference sequence). V was trimmed by 0 bases and J by 4 bases, leaving 7 bases between them. The CDR3 extends over 14 amino acids. The CDR3 sequence: CASSQDKGYNEQFF. Written as DNA, the CDR3 is TGTGCCAGCAGCCAAGATAAGGGGTACAATGAGCAGTTCTTC.

The V gene is TRBV11-2, the J gene TRBJ2-1; TRBD2 might be the D (6 bases). Germline CDR1 and CDR2: SGHAT and FQNNGV. CDR3 size: 13 residues. V lost 10 bases and J lost 3, with 13 bases in between. The CDR3: CATTTSSYNEQFF. For the CDR3, the DNA is TGTGCCACCACCACTAGCAGCTACAATGAGCAGTTCTTC.

This chain links TRBV11-2 with TRBJ2-2, with 8 nucleotides matching TRBD1. The CDR3 spans 14 residues. Germline CDR1 SGHAT, CDR2 FQNNGV. The V and J ends lost 2 bases and 5 bases, in that order; junction bases with no gene match: 1. The CDR3 reads CASSLQGATGELFF. Written as DNA, the CDR3 is TGTGCCAGCAGCTTACAGGGGGCGACCGGGGAGCTGTTTTTT.

V usage is TRBV20-1 and J usage is TRBJ2-3; 10 positions agree with TRBD2. Germline V gives CDR1 DFQATT, CDR2 SNEGSKA (reference sequence). J gave up 1 base and V 5 bases, and 6 bases lay outside the gene matches. The CDR3 length is 15 residues. The CDR3 nucleotides are TGCAGTGCTGGTGCCGGGACTAGCGGCACAGATACGCAGTATTTT. Encoded protein: CSAGAGTSGTDTQYF.

V gene TRBV19 combines with J gene TRBJ2-7; maybe TRBD2 (5 bases). CDR1 LNHDA and CDR2 SQIVND come from the germline V gene (reference sequence). The ends were cut back, 3 bases at V and 7 bases at J, with 16 bases in the middle. The CDR3 totals 14 residues. The CDR3: CASSINLGPGEQYF. CDR3 DNA sequence: TGTGCCAGTAGTATTAATCTAGGGCCGGGGGAGCAGTACTTC.

The rearrangement joins TRBV6-1 to TRBJ1-5; D unclear. This CDR3 spans 16 amino acids. CDR1 and CDR2 from the germline V gene are MNHNS and SASEGT. V lost 4 bases and J lost 2, with 15 bases in between. In DNA, the CDR3 is TGTGCCAGCAGTGCGGGCCGAGGGAGGCGCAATCAGCCCCAGCATTTT. Protein product: CASSAGRGRRNQPQHF.

CDR3 amino acids: CASSQERGYQETQYF. The DNA for the CDR3 is TGTGCCAGCAGCCAAGAGAGGGGGTACCAAGAGACCCAGTACTTC. J is TRBJ2-5 and V is TRBV4-2, with D perhaps TRBD1 (6 bases). CDR1 is LGHNA and CDR2 is YNFKEQ in the germline V gene. The CDR3 runs to 15 residues. V shed 0 bases and J shed 0 bases, with 8 bases lying between them.

The chain combines TRBV30 with TRBJ2-5; D is unresolved. CDR1 GTSNPN and CDR2 SVGIG come from the germline V gene (reference sequence). This CDR3 spans 14 amino acids. V lost 1 base, J lost 4 bases, and 13 bases lay in between. The CDR3: CAWSEASFTETQYF. CDR3 in DNA: TGTGCCTGGAGTGAGGCTAGTTTCACAGAGACCCAGTACTTC.

This rearrangement joins TRBV7-2 to TRBJ2-7, with 12 bases aligning to TRBD2. This CDR3 contains 15 residues. After removal of 5 bases from V and 3 bases from J, the junction contained 5 bases not matched to a gene. Per the germline V gene, CDR1 is SGHTA and CDR2 is FQGNSA. CDR3 region: CASSPGLAGFYEQYF. CDR3 coding DNA: TGTGCCAGCAGCCCCGGACTAGCGGGGTTCTACGAGCAGTACTTC.

V usage is TRBV7-2 and J usage is TRBJ2-7; weak D call: TRBD1 (6 bases). Deletions cut 8 bases from V and 1 base from J, with 9 bases between. This CDR3 region has 12 residues. Germline V gene data show CDR1 as SGHTA and CDR2 as FQGNSA. As DNA, the CDR3 is TGTGCCAGCGCTGGACAGTCCTACGAGCAGTACTTC. Protein: CASAGQSYEQYF.

V usage is TRBV7-3 and J usage is TRBJ2-3; D is possibly TRBD1 (5 bases). V was pared by 2 bases and J by 4 bases, with 7 bases between. The germline V gene has CDR1 SGHTA and CDR2 FQGTGA. The CDR3 is made up of 13 amino acids. The CDR3 spells CASSLGAPDTQYF. The CDR3 nucleotides are TGTGCCAGCAGCTTAGGGGCCCCAGATACGCAGTATTTT.

V is TRBV29-1 and J is TRBJ1-4, with a possible D match to TRBD1 (5 bases). The CDR3 extends over 14 amino acids. Per the germline V gene, CDR1 is SQVTM and CDR2 is ANQGSEA. V lost 7 bases and J 5 bases, leaving 17 bases between the germline ends. The CDR3 here is CSAMGGEGNEKLFF. The CDR3 DNA reads TGCAGCGCCATGGGGGGGGAAGGAAATGAAAAACTGTTTTTT.